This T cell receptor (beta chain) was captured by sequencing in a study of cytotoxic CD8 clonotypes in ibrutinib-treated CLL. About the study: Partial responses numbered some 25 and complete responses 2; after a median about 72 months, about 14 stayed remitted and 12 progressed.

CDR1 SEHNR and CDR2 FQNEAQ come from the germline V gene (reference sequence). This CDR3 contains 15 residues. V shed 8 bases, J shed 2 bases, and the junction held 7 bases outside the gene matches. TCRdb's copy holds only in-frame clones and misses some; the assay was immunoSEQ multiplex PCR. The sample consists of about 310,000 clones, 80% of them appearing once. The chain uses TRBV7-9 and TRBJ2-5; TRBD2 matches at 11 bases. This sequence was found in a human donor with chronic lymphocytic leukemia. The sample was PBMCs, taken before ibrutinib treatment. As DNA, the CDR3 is TGTGCCAGCGGCCTCAGACTAGCGGGGCAAGAGACCCAGTACTTC. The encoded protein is CASGLRLAGQETQYF.